The 11 T cell receptor beta chains below were found in one sample sequenced in a study of blood T cells in healthy people across ages (dated by TCRdb to the mid-2010s). The library was made by 5' RACE. The reads were generated on an Illumina HiSeq 2500. A second about 7 to 12 cycle PCR used a sample-barcoded 5' primer and a J-beta primer mix. In TCRdb, the public reads were trimmed at Q25 with fastp and aligned with MiXCR, with productive beta chains retained. When rows share a CDR3 protein, they turn into one entry using the most common DNA and genes. The sample table contains over 950,000 distinct CDR3 sequences; only one count was recorded for just over 50% of them. The ten largest clones capture 20% to 25% of the sample. The specimen sequenced was blood. These receptors were taken from a woman aged 60 to 75 in good health.

Concerning this clonotype: This may be a read error, as it is one base from a much larger clone. The chain uses TRBV29-1 and TRBJ2-5, with D tentatively TRBD1 (5 bases). V shed 5 bases and J shed 2 bases, with 9 bases lying between them. Germline-derived CDR1 and CDR2 are SQVTM and ANQGSEA. CDR3 size: 12 residues. This CDR3 is CSVRGRQETQYF. In nucleotides, the CDR3 is TGCAGCGTTAGGGGCAGGCAAGAGACCCAGTACTTC.

Points on this clonotype: Its ends do not fully match the called genes, so a read error is possible. This chain joins TRBV3-1 and TRBJ2-5, with TRBD2 matching 11 bases. The CDR3 contains 19 residues. Germline V lookup: CDR1 LGHDT, CDR2 YNNKEL (reference sequence). The CDR3 DNA reads TGTGCCAGTAGCCAAGATGGCGGAATAGCGGGAGGGATGGGGGAGACCCAGTACTTC. Residues: CASSQDGGIAGGMGETQYF.

The genes are TRBV28 and TRBJ2-7; possible D gene TRBD2, 6 bases. The CDR3 has 16 amino acids. The V end lost 5 bases, the J end lost 5 bases, and 22 bases lay between the germline ends. Germline CDR1 reads MDHEN; CDR2 reads SYDVKM. This CDR3 reads CASSGPGGAFEDEQYF. The CDR3 nucleotides read TGTGCCAGCAGTGGGCCCGGGGGTGCGTTTGAAGACGAGCAGTACTTC.

This chain joins TRBV29-1 and TRBJ2-3, with D perhaps TRBD2 (7 bases). The CDR3 extends over 15 amino acids. The V gene lost 6 bases and the J gene lost 4 bases, with 20 bases spanning the gap. The germline gives CDR1 SQVTM, CDR2 ANQGSEA. CDR3 nucleotides: TGCAGCGTGACGAGGGGGGGCGAAGTTGCAGATACGCAGTATTTT. Encoded protein: CSVTRGGEVADTQYF.

This clonotype was observed once. V is TRBV12-3 or TRBV12-4 and J is TRBJ2-3; TRBD2 matches 8 bases. The trim removed 3 bases at V and 6 bases at J, leaving 11 bases unmatched. The CDR3 length is 16 residues. DNA for the CDR3: TGTGCCAGCAGTTTCGGTCTACGGGAGGGCGGGGATACGCAGTATTTT. Its translation is CASSFGLREGGDTQYF.

The chain links TRBV16 to TRBJ2-4, with D perhaps assigned TRBD1 or TRBD2 (6 bases each). V was cut by 2 bases and J by 8 bases, with 16 bases left in between. The CDR3 length is 15 residues. The germline V gene has CDR1 KGHSY and CDR2 FQNENV. The CDR3 protein is CASSQGGNREDIQYF. CDR3 sequence (DNA): TGTGCCAGCAGCCAAGGGGGCAACAGGGAGGACATTCAGTACTTC.

There are a few counts of this clonotype. The chain couples TRBV20-1 to TRBJ1-4; no reliable D call. CDR1 DFQATT and CDR2 SNEGSKA come from the germline V gene (reference sequence). The CDR3 runs to 13 residues. Trimming cost V 4 bases and J 8 bases, with 14 bases left between them. Here the CDR3 reads CSAKLTTLEKLFF. The CDR3 bases are TGCAGTGCTAAGCTAACAACCCTCGAAAAACTGTTTTTT.

The chain combines TRBV5-1 with TRBJ2-7; TRBD1 matches at 10 bases. The CDR3 spans 15 residues. Losses at the gene ends were 4 bases for V and 2 bases for J; bases not matched to a gene: 6. Germline V gene data show CDR1 as SGHRS and CDR2 as YFSETQ. The CDR3 nucleotides are TGCGCCAGCAGCCCTGACAGGGGGCTAGCCTACGAGCAGTACTTC. This encodes CASSPDRGLAYEQYF.

This clonotype was seen repeatedly, ten times or more. The J gene is TRBJ1-2, the V gene TRBV20-1, with a weak D call TRBD1 (5 bases). The V and J ends lost 2 bases and 8 bases respectively, with 21 bases between them. The CDR3 covers 15 residues. Germline loops: CDR1 DFQATT, CDR2 SNEGSKA (reference sequence). CDR3 loop: CSARRDLGPGGGYTF. CDR3 coding DNA: TGCAGTGCTAGAAGGGACCTAGGGCCTGGCGGAGGCTACACCTTC.

This chain joins TRBV6-1 and TRBJ2-7; TRBD1 or TRBD2 may be the D gene (5 bases each). Germline lookup yields CDR1 MNHNS and CDR2 SASEGT. V gave up 7 bases and J gave up 3 bases, with 19 bases separating them. The CDR3 is 15 amino acids. This CDR3 reads CASNTGTGSIYEQYF. The CDR3 nucleotides are TGTGCCAGCAACACCGGGACGGGCTCGATCTACGAGCAGTACTTC.

V usage is TRBV12-3 or TRBV12-4 and J usage is TRBJ1-6, with D perhaps TRBD1 (5 bases). This CDR3 spans 15 amino acids. Trimming cost V 7 bases and J 5 bases, with 15 bases left between them. This chain's CDR3 is CASTGAVANNSPLHF. The DNA for the CDR3 is TGTGCCAGCACCGGGGCGGTTGCCAATAATTCACCCCTCCACTTT.